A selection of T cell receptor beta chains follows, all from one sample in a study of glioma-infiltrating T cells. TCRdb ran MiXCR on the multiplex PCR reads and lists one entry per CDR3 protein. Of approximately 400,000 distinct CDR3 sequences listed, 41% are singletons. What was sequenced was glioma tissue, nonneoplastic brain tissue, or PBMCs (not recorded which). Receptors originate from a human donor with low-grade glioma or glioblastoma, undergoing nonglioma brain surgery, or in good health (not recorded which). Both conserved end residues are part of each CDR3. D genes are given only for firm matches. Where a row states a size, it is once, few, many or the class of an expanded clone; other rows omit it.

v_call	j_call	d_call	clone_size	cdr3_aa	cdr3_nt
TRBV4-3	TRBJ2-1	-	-	CASSHLRDWYNEQFF	TGCGCCAGCAGCCACCTCCGGGACTGGTACAATGAGCAGTTCTTC
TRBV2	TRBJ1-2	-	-	CASSDRTTVGYTF	TGTGCCAGCAGTGATCGGACAACGGTCGGCTACACCTTC
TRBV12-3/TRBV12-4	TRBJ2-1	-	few	CASRALTSLNEQFF	TGTGCCAGCAGGGCTTTGACTAGTCTCAATGAGCAGTTCTTC
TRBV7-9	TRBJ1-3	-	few	CASSYRGAGAGNTIYF	TGTGCCAGCAGCTATCGGGGTGCTGGGGCTGGAAACACCATATATTTT
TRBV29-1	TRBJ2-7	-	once	CSVEDGEGGVYEQYF	TGCAGCGTTGAAGATGGGGAGGGGGGGGTTTACGAGCAGTACTTC
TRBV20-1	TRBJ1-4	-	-	CSTRDLSGEKLFF	TGCAGCACACGGGACCTCTCGGGGGAAAAACTGTTTTTT
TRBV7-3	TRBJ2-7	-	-	CASSLGRSPSYEQYF	TGTGCCAGCAGCTTAGGGCGCAGTCCCTCCTACGAGCAGTACTTC
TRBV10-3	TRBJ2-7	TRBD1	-	CAISDTMNRGLEQYF	TGTGCCATCAGTGACACCATGAACAGGGGTTTGGAGCAGTACTTC
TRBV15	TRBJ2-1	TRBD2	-	CATSRLAGKGGEQFF	TGTGCCACCAGCAGGCTAGCGGGGAAGGGCGGTGAGCAGTTCTTC
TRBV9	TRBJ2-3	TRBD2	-	CASSGTSGNRGDKQYF	TGTGCCAGCAGCGGGACTAGCGGGAACCGAGGAGATAAGCAGTATTTT
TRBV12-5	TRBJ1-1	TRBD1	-	CASGPQGATEAFF	TGTGCTAGTGGTCCACAGGGGGCGACTGAAGCTTTCTTT
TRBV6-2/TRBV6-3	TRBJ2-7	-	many	CASSYHRPYEQYF	TGTGCCAGCAGTTACCACAGGCCCTACGAGCAGTACTTC
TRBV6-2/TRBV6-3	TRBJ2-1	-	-	CASSYRRGGKSYSEQFF	TGTGCCAGCAGTTACCGCAGGGGGGGGAAATCCTACAGTGAGCAGTTCTTC
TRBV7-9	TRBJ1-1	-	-	CASSVRWNTEAFF	TGTGCCAGCAGCGTCCGTTGGAACACTGAAGCTTTCTTT
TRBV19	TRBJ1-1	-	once	CASSMWTDRSEAFF	TGTGCCAGTAGTATGTGGACCGATCGTTCTGAAGCTTTCTTT
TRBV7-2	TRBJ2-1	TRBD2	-	CASLLAGSSYNEQFF	TGTGCCAGCCTTTTAGCGGGAAGCTCCTACAATGAGCAGTTCTTC
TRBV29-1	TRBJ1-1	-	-	CSVEDSHRRTEAFF	TGCAGCGTTGAAGATTCGCACCGGCGGACTGAAGCTTTCTTT
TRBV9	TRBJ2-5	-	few	CASSPQWGVVQETQYF	TGTGCCAGCAGCCCCCAGTGGGGAGTGGTCCAAGAGACCCAGTACTTC
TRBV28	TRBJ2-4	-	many	CASSQSTFKLAKNIQYF	TGTGCCAGCAGCCAGAGCACGTTTAAACTAGCCAAAAACATTCAGTACTTC
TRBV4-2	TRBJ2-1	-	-	CASSPGDYDNEQFF	TGTGCCAGCAGCCCCGGCGACTACGACAATGAGCAGTTCTTC
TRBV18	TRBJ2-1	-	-	CASSPGRNEQFF	TGTGCCAGCTCACCGGGCCGCAATGAGCAGTTCTTC
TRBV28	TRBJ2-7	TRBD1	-	CASSLDRWHEQYF	TGTGCCAGCAGCCTGGACAGGTGGCACGAGCAGTACTTC
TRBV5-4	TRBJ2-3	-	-	CASSPSAGPDTQYF	TGTGCCAGCAGCCCCTCGGCTGGCCCAGATACGCAGTATTTT
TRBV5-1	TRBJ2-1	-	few	CASSLAGADTNEQFF	TGCGCCAGCAGCTTGGCCGGAGCCGATACCAATGAGCAGTTCTTC
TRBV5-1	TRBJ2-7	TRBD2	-	CASSGGGATSAYEQYF	TGCGCCAGCAGCGGGGGAGGGGCGACTTCGGCCTACGAGCAGTACTTC
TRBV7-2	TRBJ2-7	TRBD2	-	CASSRLMGIAGVWGNEQYF	TGTGCCAGCAGCAGACTGATGGGAATAGCGGGAGTTTGGGGGAACGAGCAGTACTTC
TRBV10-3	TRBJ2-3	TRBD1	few	CAISGTGRDTQYF	TGTGCCATCAGTGGGACAGGGCGAGATACGCAGTATTTT
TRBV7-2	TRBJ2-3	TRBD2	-	CASSLSSSGSSTDTQYF	TGTGCCAGCAGCTTATCGTCTAGCGGGTCCAGCACAGATACGCAGTATTTT
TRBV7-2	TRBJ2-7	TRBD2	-	CASSSFVTSGPAEQYF	TGTGCCAGCAGCTCCTTTGTAACTAGCGGGCCAGCTGAGCAGTACTTC
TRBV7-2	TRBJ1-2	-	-	CASSLGRGGYGYTF	TGTGCCAGCAGCTTAGGACGAGGGGGGTATGGCTACACCTTC